The clone carrying this T cell receptor (beta chain) has more than one count but fewer than ten. The antigen is undetermined. Germline loops: CDR1 SNHLY, CDR2 FYNNEI. V dropped 5 bases and J dropped 4 bases, with 14 bases sitting between them. The CDR3 has 14 residues. TCRdb's table, derived via immunoSEQ multiplex PCR, lists solely in-frame clones and lacks some. The profile shows more than 85,000 clones, approximately 90% of them singletons. The data were taken from a study of T cell responses to AZD1222 COVID-19 vaccine. Study-wide results and limits: It should be noted that donors were predominantly white British and more often female, and clonal diversity was possibly underestimated. The number of AZD1222 recipients seropositive at baseline was only five or six. Within unmutated variant regions lay the reported targets of nearly half of spike-specific TCRs. Vaccination with two AZD1222 doses was followed by a rise in Spike-specific TCR breadth and depth.

The chain recombines TRBV2 with TRBJ1-1; D is possibly TRBD1 (6 bases). This sequence was found in an adult in good health. This material consisted of peripheral blood, taken on day 0 of AZD1222 vaccination. As DNA, the CDR3 is TGTGCCAGCAGTTTCGCCCAGGGGAGCACTGAAGCTTTCTTT. Translated, it gives CASSFAQGSTEAFF.